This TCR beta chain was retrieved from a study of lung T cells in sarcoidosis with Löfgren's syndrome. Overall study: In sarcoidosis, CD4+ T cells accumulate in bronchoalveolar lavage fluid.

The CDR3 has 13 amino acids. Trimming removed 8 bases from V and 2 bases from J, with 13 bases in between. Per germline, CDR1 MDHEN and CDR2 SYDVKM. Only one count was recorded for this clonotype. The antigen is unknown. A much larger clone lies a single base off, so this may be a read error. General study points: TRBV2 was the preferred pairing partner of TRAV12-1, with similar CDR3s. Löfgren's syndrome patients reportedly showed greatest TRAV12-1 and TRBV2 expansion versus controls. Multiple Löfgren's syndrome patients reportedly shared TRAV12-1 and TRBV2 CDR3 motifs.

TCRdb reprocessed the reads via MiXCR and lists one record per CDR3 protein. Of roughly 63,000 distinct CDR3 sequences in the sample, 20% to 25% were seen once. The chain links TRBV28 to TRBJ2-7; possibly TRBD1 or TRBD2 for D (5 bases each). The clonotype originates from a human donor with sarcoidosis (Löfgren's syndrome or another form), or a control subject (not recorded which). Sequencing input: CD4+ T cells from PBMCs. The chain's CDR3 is CASGGTHPYEQYV. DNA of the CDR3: TGTGCCAGCGGTGGGACGCACCCCTACGAGCAGTACGTC.